The 4 T cell receptor beta chains below were found in one sample sequenced in a study of cytomegalovirus exposure and HLA in healthy donors. Some clones are missing from TCRdb's copy, which holds only in-frame ones; the method was immunoSEQ multiplex PCR. The data hold 120,000 or so clones, with 89% observed a single time. The sequenced material came from PBMCs. The source of these receptors is a woman younger than 30 in good health and CMV-seronegative.

This sequence joins TRBV29-1 and TRBJ2-5; D possibly corresponds to TRBD2 (7 bases). Trimming removed 4 bases at V and 5 bases at J, with 20 bases between. The CDR3 has 15 amino acids. The germline V gene encodes CDR1 SQVTM and CDR2 ANQGSEA. This CDR3 is CSVGMTSIGGETQYF. The CDR3 DNA reads TGCAGCGTTGGAATGACTAGCATAGGGGGGGAGACCCAGTACTTC.

As concerns this clone: The identical CDR3 is also encoded by other nucleotide sequences in the sample. V is TRBV28 and J is TRBJ2-7, with 8 bases matching TRBD1. The CDR3 length is 13 residues. Germline CDR1 MDHEN, CDR2 SYDVKM. The trim removed 5 bases at V and 2 bases at J, leaving 2 bases unmatched. The CDR3 DNA is TGTGCCAGCAGTGGGACAGGAACCTACGAGCAGTACGTC. Protein sequence: CASSGTGTYEQYV.

The chain is built from TRBV5-4 and TRBJ1-1; D is possibly TRBD1 (5 bases). The CDR3 is 13 residues long. The V end was cut by 4 bases, the J end by 5 bases, with 12 bases between. From germline, CDR1 is SGHNT and CDR2 YYREEE (reference sequence). The CDR3 spells CASSVGVGTEAFF. As DNA, the CDR3 is TGTGCCAGCAGCGTAGGGGTGGGGACTGAAGCTTTCTTT.

In DNA, the CDR3 is TGCGCCAGCAGCTTGGCAGGCCCAGCTCGGGAGACCCAGTACTTC. Translation gives CASSLAGPARETQYF. The chain employs TRBV5-1 and TRBJ2-5; D not resolved. Germline CDR1 SGHRS, CDR2 YFSETQ. V shed 0 bases and J shed 5 bases, with 14 bases lying between them. The CDR3 runs 15 residues.